This entry features one T cell receptor beta chain sequence. Trimming removed 8 bases at V and 5 bases at J, with 9 bases between. The germline V gene encodes CDR1 MNHNY and CDR2 SVGAGI (reference sequence). This CDR3 contains 11 residues. The sample comes from a study of blood T cell repertoires in COVID-19. Whole-study context: Nucleic acid was either cDNA or gDNA, and it came from T cells, B-cell-depleted T cells, or PBMCs.

Original handling: Scientists estimated how many nucleated cells there were by amplifying reference gene primers. The data were produced by immunoSEQ multiplex PCR, yet TCRdb's version contains in-frame clones alone and is incomplete. The V and J calls and clone size are taken from that table; D and trimming were inferred from the DNA. The sample lists under 300,000 clones; 86% were seen once. Sample: peripheral blood. The receptor comes from a woman aged 25 to 39 with active or convalescent COVID-19. The rearrangement joins TRBV6-6 to TRBJ2-5; D not resolved. The CDR3 bases are TGTGCCAGCCCTTCCGGGGAGACCCAGTACTTC. Its translation: CASPSGETQYF.